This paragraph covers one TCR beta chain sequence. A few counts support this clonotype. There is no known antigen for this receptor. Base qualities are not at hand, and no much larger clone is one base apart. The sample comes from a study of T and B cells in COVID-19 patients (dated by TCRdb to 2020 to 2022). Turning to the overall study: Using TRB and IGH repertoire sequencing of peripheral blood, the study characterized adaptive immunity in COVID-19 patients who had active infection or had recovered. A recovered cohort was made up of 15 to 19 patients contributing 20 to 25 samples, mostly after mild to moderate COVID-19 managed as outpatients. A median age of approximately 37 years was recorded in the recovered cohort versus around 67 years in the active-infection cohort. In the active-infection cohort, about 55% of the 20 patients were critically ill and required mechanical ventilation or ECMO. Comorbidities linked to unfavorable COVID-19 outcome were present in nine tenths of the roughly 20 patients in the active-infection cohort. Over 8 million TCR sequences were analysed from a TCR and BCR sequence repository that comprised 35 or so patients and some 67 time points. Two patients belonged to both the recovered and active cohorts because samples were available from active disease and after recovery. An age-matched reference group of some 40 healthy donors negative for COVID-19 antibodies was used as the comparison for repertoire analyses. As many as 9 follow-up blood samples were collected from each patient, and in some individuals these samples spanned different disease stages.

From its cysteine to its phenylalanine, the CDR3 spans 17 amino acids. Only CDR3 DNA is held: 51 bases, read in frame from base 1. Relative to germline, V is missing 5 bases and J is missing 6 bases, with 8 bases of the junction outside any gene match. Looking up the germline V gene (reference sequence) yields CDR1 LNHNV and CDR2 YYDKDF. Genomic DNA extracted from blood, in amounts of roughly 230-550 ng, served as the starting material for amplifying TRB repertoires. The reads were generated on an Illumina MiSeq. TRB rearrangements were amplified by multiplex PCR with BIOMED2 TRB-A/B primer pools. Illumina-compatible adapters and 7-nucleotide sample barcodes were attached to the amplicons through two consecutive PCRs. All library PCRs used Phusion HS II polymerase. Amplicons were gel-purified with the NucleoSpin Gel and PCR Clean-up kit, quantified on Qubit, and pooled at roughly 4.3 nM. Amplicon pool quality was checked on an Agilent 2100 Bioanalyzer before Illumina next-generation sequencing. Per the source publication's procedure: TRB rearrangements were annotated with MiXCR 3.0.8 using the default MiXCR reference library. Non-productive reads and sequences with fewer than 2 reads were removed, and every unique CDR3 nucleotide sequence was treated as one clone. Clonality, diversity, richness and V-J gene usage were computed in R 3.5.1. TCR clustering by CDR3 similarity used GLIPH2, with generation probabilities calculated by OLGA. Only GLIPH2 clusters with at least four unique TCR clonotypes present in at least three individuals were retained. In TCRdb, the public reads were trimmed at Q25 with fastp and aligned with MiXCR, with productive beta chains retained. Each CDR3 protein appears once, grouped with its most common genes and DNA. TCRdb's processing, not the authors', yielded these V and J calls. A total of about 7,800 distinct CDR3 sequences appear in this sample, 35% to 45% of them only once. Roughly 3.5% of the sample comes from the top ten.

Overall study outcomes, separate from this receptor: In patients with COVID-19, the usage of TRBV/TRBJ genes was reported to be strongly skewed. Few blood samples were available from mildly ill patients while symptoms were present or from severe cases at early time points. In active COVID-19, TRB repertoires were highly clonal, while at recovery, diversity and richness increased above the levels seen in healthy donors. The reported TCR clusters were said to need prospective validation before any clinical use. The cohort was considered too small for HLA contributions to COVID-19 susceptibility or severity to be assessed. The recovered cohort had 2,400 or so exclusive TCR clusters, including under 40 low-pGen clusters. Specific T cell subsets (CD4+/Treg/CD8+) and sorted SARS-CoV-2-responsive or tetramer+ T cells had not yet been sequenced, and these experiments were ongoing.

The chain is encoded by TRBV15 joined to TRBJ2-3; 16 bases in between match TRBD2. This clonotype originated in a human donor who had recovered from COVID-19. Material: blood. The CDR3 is CATSGGGLAGGLDTQYF. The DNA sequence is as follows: TGTGCCACCAGCGGGGGGGGACTAGCGGGGGGGTTGGATACGCAGTATTTT. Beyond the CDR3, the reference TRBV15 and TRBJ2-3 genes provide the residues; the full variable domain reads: DAMVIQNPRYQVTQFGKPVTLSCSQTLNHNVMYWYQQKSSQAPKLLFHYYDKDFNNEADTPDNFQSRRPNTSFCFLDIRSPGLGDTAMYLCATSGGGLAGGLDTQYFGPGTRLTVL.